One and the same sample provided the 7 T cell receptor beta chains below, sequenced in a study of blood T cell repertoires in COVID-19. Here immunoSEQ multiplex PCR was the method, and the copy in TCRdb shows in-frame clones only, minus some. This table holds about 170,000 clones, approximately 87% found once. Material for sequencing was peripheral blood. The receptors here all came from a young man with active or convalescent COVID-19.

This clone was found a few times. The chain couples TRBV6-2 or TRBV6-3 to TRBJ1-2; TRBD1 matches 7 bases. J was trimmed by 3 bases and V by 2 bases; bases with no gene match: 6. Germline lookup yields CDR1 MNHEY and CDR2 SVGEGT. CDR3 length equals 15 residues. The CDR3 DNA is TGTGCCAGCAGTTACGGGCAGGGGGACTACTATGGCTACACCTTC. The encoded protein is CASSYGQGDYYGYTF.

The chain is built from TRBV28 and TRBJ2-3, with D possibly matching TRBD2 (6 bases). V was cut by 7 bases and J by 2 bases, with 13 bases left in between. Germline CDR1 MDHEN, CDR2 SYDVKM. The CDR3 is 14 residues long. The CDR3 region has the DNA TGTGCCAGCACCCGGGACTCCGTCACAGATACGCAGTATTTT. It specifies CASTRDSVTDTQYF. The full variable domain, its missing parts supplied by reference TRBV28 and TRBJ2-3, is DVKVTQSSRYLVKRTGEKVFLECVQDMDHENMFWYRQDPGLGLRLIYFSYDVKMKEKGDIPEGYSVSREKKERFSLILESASTNQTSMYLCASTRDSVTDTQYFGPGTRLTVL.

In this sample, this clone turned up a few times. This rearrangement joins TRBV11-2 to TRBJ1-3; 8 bases line up with TRBD1. The CDR3 covers 17 residues. Trimming at V came to 4 bases and at J to 3 bases, leaving 11 bases not matched to a gene. Germline V lookup: CDR1 SGHAT, CDR2 FQNNGV. The DNA for the CDR3 is TGTGCCAGCAGCTCGCCGCGTAGACAGGGGTTTGGAAACACCATATATTTT. It encodes CASSSPRRQGFGNTIYF.

The chain is built from TRBV7-9 and TRBJ1-1, with TRBD1 identical over 10 bases. The CDR3 loop spans 14 amino acids. The ends lost 3 bases at V and 4 bases at J; junction bases unmatched: 2. The germline V gene encodes CDR1 SEHNR and CDR2 FQNEAQ (reference sequence). CDR3 sequence reads: CASSFGTGVTEAFF. The CDR3 DNA is TGTGCCAGCAGCTTCGGGACAGGGGTCACTGAAGCTTTCTTT.

V usage is TRBV24-1 and J usage is TRBJ2-3, with D possibly TRBD1 on 7 matching bases. V lost 0 bases and J lost 4, with 16 bases in between. This CDR3 region has 17 residues. Per germline, CDR1 KGHDR and CDR2 SFDVKD. The CDR3 is CATSDLDGQEGSDTQYF. DNA of the CDR3: TGTGCCACCAGTGATTTGGACGGACAGGAGGGGTCAGATACGCAGTATTTT.

This chain joins TRBV6-5 and TRBJ2-5; the D gene is possibly TRBD2 (5 bases). This CDR3 contains 14 residues. Trimming removed 2 bases from V and 5 bases from J, with 12 bases in between. CDR1 and CDR2 (germline): MNHEY, SVGAGI. The chain's CDR3 is CASSYPGVPETQYF. The CDR3 bases are TGTGCCAGCAGTTACCCCGGGGTCCCGGAGACCCAGTACTTC.

V usage is TRBV24-1 and J usage is TRBJ2-1; 7 nucleotides line up with TRBD2. The CDR3 contains 19 residues. Unmatched junction bases numbered 14, after V lost 3 bases and J lost 1 base. The germline gives CDR1 KGHDR, CDR2 SFDVKD. The CDR3 nucleotides read TGTGCCACCAGTGATCCGTCGTATTTAGGACTAGGGTCCTACAATGAGCAGTTCTTC. Amino acids: CATSDPSYLGLGSYNEQFF.